The clone carrying this T cell receptor beta chain has only a few counts. Its cognate antigen is unknown. TCRdb independently ran MiXCR on the RT-PCR reads; one entry per CDR3 protein. The table includes about 520,000 distinct CDR3 sequences, about 25% detected once. The CDR3 contains 12 residues. Germline CDR1 is SGHRS and CDR2 is YFSETQ. The ends were cut back, 6 bases at V and 5 bases at J, with 11 bases in the middle. This sample was taken from a study of response to subunit inactivated influenza vaccine. Overall study results and limits: The authors suggested that few new T cells are recruited per seasonal influenza vaccination.

Sequencing used CD4+ T cells sorted from PBMCs, obtained less than 6 days after vaccination. The V call is TRBV5-1, the J call TRBJ2-5; D possibly uses TRBD1 or TRBD2 (5 bases each). The receptor comes from a man in his forties or fifties who received an inactivated influenza vaccine. The CDR3 DNA reads TGCGCCAGCACCAAAGAGGGGGAGACCCAGTACTTC. Residues: CASTKEGETQYF.